This TCR beta chain was captured by sequencing in a study of long-term antiretroviral therapy in people with HIV. V dropped 2 bases and J dropped 0 bases, with 16 bases sitting between them. The CDR3 sequence is 17 residues long. Germline CDR1 and CDR2: SNHLY and FYNNEI. This clone showed up just once. Its antigen is undetermined. Study-wide points: Regardless of time point, clones expanded before ART dominated the repertoire.

It was version v3.0 of the immunoSEQ assay that was run at survey level. TCRdb's table, derived via immunoSEQ multiplex PCR, lists solely in-frame clones and lacks some. The sample lists about 16,000 clones; 81% were seen once. This sequence originates from a man younger than 45 with HIV. Sequenced here: unsorted PBMCs, sampled less than 1.3 years before starting antiretroviral therapy. The J gene is TRBJ1-1, the V gene TRBV2; a possible D gene is TRBD1 (6 bases). The CDR3 sequence is CASSETGPGFMNTEAFF. The CDR3 nucleotides read TGTGCCAGCAGTGAAACAGGGCCGGGGTTTATGAACACTGAAGCTTTCTTT. The full variable domain, rest sourced from reference TRBV2 and TRBJ1-1, is EPEVTQTPSHQVTQMGQEVILRCVPISNHLYFYWYRQILGQKVEFLVSFYNNEISEKSEIFDDQFSVERPDGSNFTLKIRSTKLEDSAMYFCASSETGPGFMNTEAFFGQGTRLTVV.